These T cell receptor beta chains were read from a single sample in a study of post-analysis software for immune sequencing data. TCRdb called the PCR reads again in MiXCR, with one record for every CDR3 protein. The table has 650,000 to 900,000 distinct CDR3 sequences, under 60% seen once. Specimen: blood. The receptor source for this set is a girl between 10 and 17 years old with multiple sclerosis. The CDR3 runs from the conserved cysteine through the conserved F or W. D genes are given only for firm matches. Expanded clones get a size class; other rows say once, few or many, or leave the size out.

TRBJ2-3,many,TRBV25-1,.,CASSEYNTDTQYF,TGTGCCAGCAGTGAATACAACACAGATACGCAGTATTTT
TRBJ2-3,.,TRBV12-3/TRBV12-4,.,CASSPPGERPDTQYF,TGTGCCAGCAGCCCACCGGGGGAGCGGCCAGATACGCAGTATTTT
TRBJ2-7,few,TRBV12-3/TRBV12-4,TRBD2,CASSPRAGYPNEQYF,TGTGCCAGCAGTCCTCGAGCGGGATATCCGAACGAGCAGTACTTC
TRBJ2-2,.,TRBV20-1,TRBD2,CSARDPQTSGANTGELFF,TGCAGTGCTAGAGACCCACAAACTAGCGGGGCGAACACCGGGGAGCTGTTTTTT
TRBJ2-7,.,TRBV20-1,TRBD1,CSARGQGTVEQYF,TGCAGTGCTAGAGGACAGGGCACGGTCGAGCAGTACTTC
TRBJ2-2,once,TRBV6-5,.,CASSYGAKTGELFF,TGTGCCAGCAGTTACGGGGCAAAGACCGGGGAGCTGTTTTTT
TRBJ1-1,.,TRBV6-6,.,CASVFGTNTEAFF,TGTGCCAGCGTTTTTGGAACGAACACTGAAGCTTTCTTT
TRBJ2-1,few,TRBV6-5,TRBD2,CASSYPGLAGDEQFF,TGTGCCAGCAGTTACCCGGGACTAGCGGGAGATGAGCAGTTCTTC
TRBJ1-4,.,TRBV29-1,.,CSAKGTGNEKLFF,TGCAGCGCAAAAGGGACGGGGAATGAAAAACTGTTTTTT
TRBJ2-3,.,TRBV6-2/TRBV6-3,.,CASSYPILADRGDTQYF,TGTGCCAGCAGTTACCCCATACTAGCTGATAGAGGCGATACGCAGTATTTT
TRBJ2-7,few,TRBV20-1,TRBD1,CSAKTYRGSYEQYF,TGCAGTGCTAAAACTTACAGGGGCTCCTACGAGCAGTACTTC
TRBJ1-2,.,TRBV7-9,TRBD1,CASSFYGQGGSVVRGYTF,TGTGCCAGCAGCTTCTACGGACAGGGAGGATCCGTGGTCCGTGGCTACACCTTC
TRBJ2-7,.,TRBV9,.,CASSVRTGTYEQYF,TGTGCCAGCAGCGTAAGAACCGGGACCTACGAGCAGTACTTC
TRBJ1-4,.,TRBV6-1,TRBD1,CASSGRDRGSLNEKLFF,TGTGCCAGCAGTGGCCGGGACAGGGGAAGCTTAAATGAAAAACTGTTTTTT
TRBJ2-3,many,TRBV7-9,.,CASSSTGTSTDTQYF,TGTGCCAGCAGCTCTACAGGGACTAGCACAGATACGCAGTATTTT
TRBJ2-1,.,TRBV13,TRBD2,CASSHERERGNEQFF,TGTGCCAGCAGCCACGAGCGGGAGAGGGGGAATGAGCAGTTCTTC
TRBJ2-3,.,TRBV7-9,TRBD2,CASRGLAGVGDTQYF,TGTGCCAGCCGTGGACTAGCGGGAGTCGGAGATACGCAGTATTTT
TRBJ2-1,.,TRBV7-2,TRBD2,CASSRGLAGAEQFF,TGTGCCAGCAGCCGGGGACTAGCGGGAGCGGAGCAGTTCTTC
TRBJ2-1,.,TRBV3-1,TRBD2,CASSRRGEPYSYNEQFF,TGTGCCAGCTCCCGGCGGGGGGAACCTTACTCCTACAATGAGCAGTTCTTC
TRBJ2-3,.,TRBV20-1,.,CSARIPAASTDTQYF,TGCAGTGCTAGAATTCCGGCAGCTAGCACAGATACGCAGTATTTT
TRBJ2-6,.,TRBV15,.,CATSREVTGANVLTF,TGTGCCACCAGCAGAGAGGTTACTGGGGCCAACGTCCTGACTTTC
TRBJ2-7,many,TRBV12-3/TRBV12-4,TRBD2,CASSGLEYEQYF,TGTGCCAGCAGCGGACTAGAGTACGAGCAGTACTTC
TRBJ2-3,few,TRBV29-1,.,CSSRASVGGDTQYF,TGCAGTTCCCGCGCCAGCGTGGGGGGAGATACGCAGTATTTT
TRBJ2-3,.,TRBV20-1,.,CSAGLAYPNTQYF,TGCAGTGCTGGCCTAGCTTATCCTAATACGCAGTATTTT
TRBJ2-7,.,TRBV19,.,CASSTDREGEQYF,TGTGCCAGTAGTACGGACAGGGAGGGCGAGCAGTACTTC
TRBJ1-2,.,TRBV27,TRBD1,CASSPSLGGHGYTF,TGTGCCAGCAGTCCGTCCTTAGGGGGCCATGGCTACACCTTC
TRBJ2-1,.,TRBV4-2,.,CASSQANSNEQFF,TGTGCCAGCAGCCAAGCCAATTCCAATGAGCAGTTCTTC
TRBJ1-2,.,TRBV7-2,TRBD1,CASSLSPWAAGGLGGYTF,TGTGCCAGCAGCTTATCCCCCTGGGCGGCAGGGGGTTTAGGTGGCTACACCTTC
TRBJ2-3,once,TRBV5-1,TRBD1,CASSLTGQGGTDTQYF,TGCGCCAGCAGCTTGACCGGACAGGGAGGCACAGATACGCAGTATTTT
TRBJ2-7,few,TRBV20-1,TRBD2,CSALTSGSGYEQYF,TGCAGTGCACTCACTAGCGGGAGTGGGTACGAGCAGTACTTC
TRBJ2-5,.,TRBV7-8,.,CASNAEEVQETQYF,TGTGCCAGCAACGCGGAGGAAGTACAAGAGACCCAGTACTTC
TRBJ2-3,.,TRBV27,TRBD2,CASSQGTSYTDTQYF,TGTGCCAGCAGTCAAGGGACTAGCTACACAGATACGCAGTATTTT
TRBJ2-4,.,TRBV20-1,.,CSASAAIAKNIQYF,TGCAGTGCTAGCGCAGCAATAGCCAAAAACATTCAGTACTTC
TRBJ2-1,.,TRBV29-1,TRBD2,CSPERGNEQFF,TGCAGCCCGGAGCGGGGCAATGAGCAGTTCTTC
TRBJ2-7,.,TRBV6-4,.,CATADTAYEQYF,TGTGCCACCGCCGACACTGCCTACGAGCAGTACTTC
TRBJ2-5,few,TRBV15,.,CATSRSSEVKTQYF,TGTGCCACCAGCCGATCTTCGGAGGTAAAGACCCAGTACTTC
TRBJ1-5,.,TRBV20-1,TRBD1,CSARPGQGAGQPQHF,TGCAGTGCCAGACCGGGGCAGGGGGCGGGTCAGCCCCAGCATTTT
TRBJ2-7,.,TRBV3-1,.,CASSLGTPLEQYF,TGTGCCAGCAGCCTCGGGACTCCCCTCGAGCAGTACTTC
TRBJ2-7,.,TRBV25-1,TRBD1,CASSERFSREGATYEQYF,TGTGCCAGCAGTGAAAGGTTTTCTCGCGAGGGGGCAACCTACGAGCAGTACTTC
TRBJ2-1,few,TRBV4-2,TRBD2,CASSQGGSGREGEQFF,TGTGCCAGCAGCCAAGGTGGTAGCGGGAGGGAGGGTGAGCAGTTCTTC
TRBJ2-5,.,TRBV13,.,CASSLDVLETQYF,TGTGCCAGCAGCTTAGACGTCTTAGAGACCCAGTACTTC
TRBJ2-7,few,TRBV20-1,TRBD2,CSARVGTSLAYEQYF,TGCAGTGCTAGAGTTGGGACTAGCCTTGCCTACGAGCAGTACTTC
TRBJ2-3,few,TRBV27,.,CASSPRMTSTNTQYF,TGTGCCAGCAGTCCCCGCATGACGTCCACAAATACGCAGTATTTT
TRBJ2-6,.,TRBV7-2,TRBD1,CASSVGDRGSFSGANVLTF,TGTGCCAGCAGCGTCGGGGACAGGGGGTCCTTCTCTGGGGCCAACGTCCTGACTTTC
TRBJ1-2,few,TRBV7-9,TRBD1,CASSLAPGTGDGYTF,TGTGCCAGCAGCTTAGCCCCCGGGACAGGGGATGGCTACACCTTC